A single sample is the source of the 22 T cell receptor beta chains below, sequenced in a study of T cell repertoires in aging, cancer and after chemotherapy. TRB rearrangements spanning V, D and J were amplified using mixed TRB-A/B primers. TCRdb ran MiXCR on the multiplex PCR reads and lists one entry per CDR3 protein. This sample yields roughly 840 distinct CDR3 sequences, of which 25% are seen a single time; about 20% belongs to the top ten. The template was genomic DNA from peripheral blood, not RNA. Sample: blood. These receptors all stem from a human donor with a solid tumor.

This clonotype was seen a few times. The V and J genes are TRBV20-1 and TRBJ2-7, with 10 nucleotides matching TRBD1. V trimming: 1 base; J trimming: 3 bases; junction bases outside the gene matches: 3. There are 14 residues in the CDR3. The germline V gene encodes CDR1 DFQATT and CDR2 SNEGSKA (reference sequence). In nucleotides, the CDR3 is TGCAGTGCTAGAGCCGGGACAGGGGACTACGAGCAGTACTTC. This gives the protein CSARAGTGDYEQYF.

Judged by abundance, this clonotype is medium-sized (0.01 to 0.1%). The V call is TRBV11-2, the J call TRBJ2-7, with 13 bases aligning to TRBD2. The J segment lost 1 base and the V segment lost 5 bases, leaving 5 bases of the junction unmatched. The germline gives CDR1 SGHAT, CDR2 FQNNGV. The CDR3 is 16 residues long. The CDR3 protein is CASSDRLAGGSYEQYV. The DNA of the CDR3 is TGTGCCAGCAGCGACAGACTAGCGGGGGGTTCCTACGAGCAGTACGTC.

This chain joins TRBV20-1 and TRBJ1-1, with 7 bases lining up with TRBD1. Trimming at V came to 3 bases and at J to 5 bases, leaving 9 bases not matched to a gene. Looked up from germline, CDR1 is DFQATT and CDR2 is SNEGSKA (reference sequence). The CDR3 runs 14 residues. The CDR3 spells CSARPGQYGTEAFF. CDR3 coding DNA: TGCAGTGCTAGGCCGGGACAGTACGGGACTGAAGCTTTCTTT.

This clonotype rates as large (0.1 to 1%). CDR3: CATSDSSAISYNEQFF. The CDR3 nucleotides read TGTGCCACCAGTGATTCGTCAGCGATATCCTACAATGAGCAGTTCTTC. The chain combines TRBV24-1 with TRBJ2-1, with D unresolved. The V end lost 2 bases, the J end lost 1 base, and 11 bases lay between the germline ends. This CDR3 has 16 amino acids. Germline CDR1 KGHDR, CDR2 SFDVKD.

This clonotype was counted a few times. The V and J genes are TRBV6-5 and TRBJ1-1; 10 nucleotides line up with TRBD1. With V trimmed by 6 bases and J by 6 bases, 7 bases remained unmatched. This CDR3 comprises 14 residues. Germline lookup yields CDR1 MNHEY and CDR2 SVGAGI. The CDR3 spells CASSQDRGTAEAFF. The CDR3 nucleotides are TGTGCCAGCAGCCAGGACAGGGGGACGGCTGAAGCTTTCTTT.

By its share, this clonotype is large. The chain couples TRBV6-1 to TRBJ2-7, with 9 positions matching TRBD2. Losses at the gene ends were 6 bases for V and 3 bases for J; bases not matched to a gene: 9. CDR1 is MNHNS, CDR2 SASEGT, per germline. This CDR3 is built from 15 residues. CDR3 DNA sequence: TGTGCCAGCAGCCCAGTGACTAGCGGAGGCTACGAGCAGTACGTC. Protein product: CASSPVTSGGYEQYV.

This clonotype is medium-sized within its sample. The chain employs TRBV5-4 and TRBJ2-5, with D perhaps matching TRBD2 (6 bases). Per the germline V gene, CDR1 is SGHNT and CDR2 is YYREEE (reference sequence). This CDR3 spans 14 amino acids. Between the trimmed V and J ends, which lost 0 bases and 5 bases, there was a span of 11 bases. CDR3 region: CASSLGGGTETQYF. CDR3 nucleotides: TGTGCCAGCAGCTTGGGGGGCGGGACCGAGACCCAGTACTTC.

The CDR3 coding sequence is TGTGCCACCAGTGGCCGGGGAAGCCTTAGCAATCAGCCCCAGCATTTT. This gives the protein CATSGRGSLSNQPQHF. V gene TRBV24-1 combines with J gene TRBJ1-5; D unclear. CDR1 is KGHDR and CDR2 is SFDVKD in the germline V gene. The CDR3 loop spans 16 amino acids. Trimming took off 5 bases at V and 0 bases at J, with 13 bases between the two ends.

This clonotype ranks as large. The CDR3 DNA follows: TGTGCCAGCAGTTACTCGTTTGCATTTGGCTCTGGAAACACCATATATTTT. Translating gives CASSYSFAFGSGNTIYF. The genes are TRBV6-5 and TRBJ1-3, with D uncertain. The germline gives CDR1 MNHEY, CDR2 SVGAGI. The V end was cut by 0 bases, the J end by 0 bases, with 12 bases between. The CDR3 extends over 17 amino acids.

This clonotype is large (0.1 to 1%) within its sample. This chain joins TRBV6-1 and TRBJ2-7; TRBD1 aligns across 9 bases. CDR1 is MNHNS, CDR2 SASEGT, per germline. Trimming at V came to 8 bases and at J to 3 bases, leaving 5 bases not matched to a gene. CDR3 length: 13 residues. The CDR3 protein is CASRTGGRYEQYV. The CDR3, as DNA: TGTGCCAGCCGAACAGGGGGCCGCTACGAGCAGTACGTC.

This clonotype is large (0.1 to 1%) within its sample. The chain has TRBV11-3 and TRBJ2-1; D unresolved. V was clipped by 5 bases and J by 6 bases, with 17 bases between them. The germline V gene encodes CDR1 SGHNT and CDR2 YENEEA. The CDR3 contains 15 residues. CDR3 DNA: TGTGCCAGCAGCAACCTAGGTTTTTTCGGCAATGAGCAGTTCTTC. Protein sequence: CASSNLGFFGNEQFF. Combining the CDR3 with reference TRBV11-3 and TRBJ2-1 gives the whole variable domain EAGVVQSPRYKIIEKKQPVAFWCNPISGHNTLYWYLQNLGQGPELLIRYENEEAVDDSQLPKDRFSAERLKGVDSTLKIQPAELGDSAVYLCASSNLGFFGNEQFFGPGTRLTVL.

By frequency in the sample, this clonotype is large. The chain combines TRBV6-5 with TRBJ2-1; D is ambiguous. Trimming pared 6 bases from V and 3 bases from J, leaving 6 bases between. The CDR3 runs 12 residues. Germline V gives CDR1 MNHEY, CDR2 SVGAGI. Written as DNA, the CDR3 is TGTGCCAGCAGCTACGACTACAATGAGCAGTTCTTC. Translation gives CASSYDYNEQFF.

A word on this clonotype: One end of the junction is discordant with germline, which a read error may explain. The V and J genes are TRBV6-1 and TRBJ2-3, with 7 bases matching TRBD1. CDR1 is MNHNS and CDR2 is SASEGT in the germline V gene. The CDR3 runs to 14 residues. In nucleotides, the CDR3 is TGCGCCAGCACCCCGGGACAGAGCACAGATACGCAGTATTTT. It yields the protein CASTPGQSTDTQYF.

Sample share makes this clonotype large. The chain has TRBV7-2 and TRBJ2-7; D is ambiguous. Germline V lookup: CDR1 SGHTA, CDR2 FQGNSA. This CDR3 contains 13 residues. Deletions cut 1 base from V and 5 bases from J, with 9 bases between. DNA for the CDR3: TGTGCCAGCAGCTTAGAGCCGCTAGACGAGCAGTACTTC. Encoded protein: CASSLEPLDEQYF. The variable domain in full, with the rest retrieved from reference TRBV7-2 and TRBJ2-7, is GAGVSQSPSNKVTEKGKDVELRCDPISGHTALYWYRQSLGQGLEFLIYFQGNSAPDKSGLPSDRFSAERTGGSVSTLTIQRTQQEDSAVYLCASSLEPLDEQYFGPGTRLTVT.

This clonotype is judged large. This sequence joins TRBV11-3 and TRBJ2-1; D perhaps matches TRBD1 (6 bases). This CDR3 has 15 amino acids. Deletions cut 0 bases from V and 5 bases from J, with 11 bases between. Germline values: CDR1 SGHNT, CDR2 YENEEA. The CDR3 sequence: CASSLDRGGHNEQFF. The CDR3 region has the DNA TGTGCCAGCAGCTTAGATCGTGGGGGCCACAATGAGCAGTTCTTC. The full variable domain, completed using reference TRBV11-3 and TRBJ2-1, is EAGVVQSPRYKIIEKKQPVAFWCNPISGHNTLYWYLQNLGQGPELLIRYENEEAVDDSQLPKDRFSAERLKGVDSTLKIQPAELGDSAVYLCASSLDRGGHNEQFFGPGTRLTVL.

The chain is built from TRBV12-3 or TRBV12-4 and TRBJ1-5; no reliable D call. Deletions cut 4 bases from V and 1 base from J, with 5 bases between. This CDR3 contains 13 residues. DNA for the CDR3: TGTGCCAGCAGTTCAAGGAGCAATCAGCCCCAGCATTTT. This codes for CASSSRSNQPQHF.

This clonotype is deemed large. The chain couples TRBV6-5 to TRBJ2-3; unclear D gene. V gave up 7 bases and J gave up 2 bases, with 13 bases separating them. In germline, CDR1 is MNHEY, CDR2 SVGAGI. This CDR3 spans 14 amino acids. In nucleotides, the CDR3 is TGTGCCAGCAAGCTGGCCTCGAACACAGATACGCAGTATTTT. Its translation is CASKLASNTDTQYF.

The chain couples TRBV20-1 to TRBJ1-1; D possibly corresponds to TRBD1 (5 bases). The CDR3 is 13 amino acids. Germline V gives CDR1 DFQATT, CDR2 SNEGSKA (reference sequence). V lost 5 bases, J lost 1 base, and 11 bases lay in between. This CDR3 is CSALTVENTEAFF. The CDR3 region has the DNA TGCAGTGCTTTGACAGTGGAGAACACTGAAGCTTTCTTT.

The V gene is TRBV7-9, the J gene TRBJ1-4, with TRBD1 matching 10 bases. V was clipped by 0 bases and J by 8 bases; unmatched bases: 3. Looked up from germline, CDR1 is SEHNR and CDR2 is FQNEAQ (reference sequence). This CDR3 is built from 15 residues. Here the CDR3 DNA reads TGTGCCAGCAGCTTAGCGGGACAGGGGTTGGAAAAACTGTTTTTT. Protein: CASSLAGQGLEKLFF.

The chain couples TRBV10-3 to TRBJ2-5; D remains ambiguous. Germline V gives CDR1 ENHRY, CDR2 SYGVKD. This CDR3 spans 13 amino acids. V was shortened by 3 bases and J by 3 bases, with 8 bases between the two germline ends. CDR3 in DNA: TGTGCCATCAGTGAACGAAGGGAAGAGACCCAGTACTTC. Protein sequence: CAISERREETQYF.

This clonotype was recorded a few times. The V and J genes are TRBV20-1 and TRBJ2-1; D possibly matches TRBD1 or TRBD2 (6 bases each). V was shortened by 3 bases and J by 7 bases, with 13 bases between the two germline ends. Germline loops: CDR1 DFQATT, CDR2 SNEGSKA (reference sequence). The CDR3 is 13 residues long. CDR3 bases: TGCAGTGCTAGTGGACTACAGGGAAATGAGCAGTTCTTC. As protein: CSASGLQGNEQFF.

Judged by abundance, this clonotype is large. This chain joins TRBV24-1 and TRBJ2-1; 11 bases map to TRBD2. Germline lookup yields CDR1 KGHDR and CDR2 SFDVKD. Trimming at V came to 3 bases and at J to 6 bases, leaving 6 bases not matched to a gene. The CDR3 is made up of 16 amino acids. CDR3 DNA: TGTGCCACCAGTGATGATACTAGCGGGAGACGCAATGAGCAGTTCTTC. This encodes CATSDDTSGRRNEQFF.